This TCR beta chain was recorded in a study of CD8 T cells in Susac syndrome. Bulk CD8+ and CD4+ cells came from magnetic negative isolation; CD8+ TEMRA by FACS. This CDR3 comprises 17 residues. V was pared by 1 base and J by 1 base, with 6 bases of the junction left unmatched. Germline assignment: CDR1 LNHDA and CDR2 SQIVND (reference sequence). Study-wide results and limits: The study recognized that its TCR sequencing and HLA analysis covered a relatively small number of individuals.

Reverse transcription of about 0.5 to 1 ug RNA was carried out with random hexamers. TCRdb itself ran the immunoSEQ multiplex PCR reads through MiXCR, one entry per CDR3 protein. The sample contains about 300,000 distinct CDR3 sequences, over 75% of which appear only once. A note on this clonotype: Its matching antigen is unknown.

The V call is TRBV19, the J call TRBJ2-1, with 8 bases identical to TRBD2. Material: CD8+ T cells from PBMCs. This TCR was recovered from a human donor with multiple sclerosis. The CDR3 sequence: CASSIGWVAGSYNEQFF. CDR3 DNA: TGTGCCAGTAGTATAGGGTGGGTAGCGGGGTCCTACAATGAGCAGTTCTTC.